Sequencing of this T cell receptor (beta chain) was carried out in a study of cytomegalovirus exposure and HLA in healthy donors. Study overall: Unique TCRs from HLA-typed donors, 80 million to 100 million of them, were held in an early data release.

PCR employed 60 Vbeta and 13 Jbeta primers. TCRdb keeps only in-frame clones here, not all; method: immunoSEQ multiplex PCR. This table holds about 98,000 clones, around 70% found once. Trimming removed 6 bases from V and 5 bases from J, with 11 bases in between. Germline V gene sequence: CDR1 KGHSH, CDR2 LQKENI. This CDR3 region has 13 residues. Study results and limitations: The authors listed about 170 TCR beta chains as cytomegalovirus-associated. Fewer N-insertions (relative to the roughly 720-donor mean) were reportedly seen in an Asian-associated ancestry cluster in a later analysis. Despite most TCR sequences being rare, some public TCRs occurred in many donors.

A note on this clone: As yet, its antigen is unknown.

Sequencing input: PBMCs. The source is a man aged 45 to 65 in good health and CMV-seronegative. The J gene is TRBJ1-5, the V gene TRBV18, with D perhaps TRBD1 (5 bases). The CDR3 loop reads CASSPSTDQPQHF. CDR3 DNA: TGTGCCAGCTCCCCCTCGACAGATCAGCCCCAGCATTTT.